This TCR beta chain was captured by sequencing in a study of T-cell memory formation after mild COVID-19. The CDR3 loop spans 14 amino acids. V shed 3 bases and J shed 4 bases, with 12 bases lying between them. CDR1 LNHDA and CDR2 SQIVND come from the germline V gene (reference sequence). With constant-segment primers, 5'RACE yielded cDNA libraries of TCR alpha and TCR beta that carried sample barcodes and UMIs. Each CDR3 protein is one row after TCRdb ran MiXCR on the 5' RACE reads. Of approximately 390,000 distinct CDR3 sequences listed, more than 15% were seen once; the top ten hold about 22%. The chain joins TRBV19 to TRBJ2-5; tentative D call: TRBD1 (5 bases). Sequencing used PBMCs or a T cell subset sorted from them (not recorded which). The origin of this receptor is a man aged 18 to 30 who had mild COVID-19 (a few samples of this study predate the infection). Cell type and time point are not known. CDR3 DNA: TGTGCCAGTAGTATGGGGTCTACAGGAGAGACCCAGTACTTC. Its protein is CASSMGSTGETQYF.